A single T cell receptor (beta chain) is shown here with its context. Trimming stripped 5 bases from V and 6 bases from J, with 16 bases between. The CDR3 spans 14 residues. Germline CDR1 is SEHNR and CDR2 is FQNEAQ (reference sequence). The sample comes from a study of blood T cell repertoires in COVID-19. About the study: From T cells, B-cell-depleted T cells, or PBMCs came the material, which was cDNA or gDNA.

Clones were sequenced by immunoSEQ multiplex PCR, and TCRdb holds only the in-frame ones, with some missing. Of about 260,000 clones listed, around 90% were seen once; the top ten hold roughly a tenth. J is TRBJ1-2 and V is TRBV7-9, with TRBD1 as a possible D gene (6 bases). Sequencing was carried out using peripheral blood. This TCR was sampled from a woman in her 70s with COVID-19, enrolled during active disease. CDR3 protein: CASSPLGGADGYTF. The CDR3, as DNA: TGTGCCAGCAGCCCACTGGGGGGGGCTGATGGCTACACCTTC. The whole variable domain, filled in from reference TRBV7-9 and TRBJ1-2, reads DTGVSQNPRHKITKRGQNVTFRCDPISEHNRLYWYRQTLGQGPEFLTYFQNEAQLEKSRLLSDRFSAERPKGSFSTLEIQRTEQGDSAMYLCASSPLGGADGYTFGSGTRLTVV.